Sequencing of this TCR beta chain was carried out in a study of patients and donors after allogeneic stem cell transplantation. TCRdb recomputed calls from the RT-PCR reads with MiXCR, one row per CDR3 protein. Among 400,000 to 450,000 distinct CDR3 sequences listed, under 20% were seen once. Germline V lookup: CDR1 MNHEY, CDR2 SMNVEV (reference sequence). The CDR3 is made up of 15 amino acids. V dropped 7 bases and J dropped 3; count of bases not matched to a gene: 6. V and J are TRBV27 and TRBJ2-1; 10 bases match TRBD2. Sequenced material: blood, either unsorted or a sorted T cell fraction (not recorded which). This clonotype was obtained from a human donor who was either an allogeneic HSCT recipient or a stem cell or donor lymphocyte infusion donor (not recorded which). It is not recorded whose cells these are; they may come from a transplant donor. In nucleotides, the CDR3 is TGTGCCAGCACCCAAGAGCGGGGGGGCTACAATGAGCAGTTCTTC. Protein sequence: CASTQERGGYNEQFF.